A selection of T cell receptor beta chains follows, all from one sample in a study of blood T cell repertoires in COVID-19. The table came from immunoSEQ multiplex PCR; TCRdb's copy has only in-frame clones and leaves some out. The sample records around 700,000 clones, 90% being singletons. Sequencing used peripheral blood. The receptors shown here come from a woman between 18 and 29 years old with acute or convalescent COVID-19. Each CDR3 is given with its conserved first and last residue. The D gene is left open where the match is weak. Rows may omit the clone size; those that give it use once, few, many or a size class.

d_gene: -; abundance: -; j_gene: TRBJ1-5; v_gene: TRBV5-6; CDR3aa: CASSSSPFGPGGPQHF; CDR3nt: TGTGCCAGCAGCTCCAGTCCCTTCGGCCCGGGGGGGCCCCAGCATTTT
d_gene: -; abundance: -; j_gene: TRBJ1-2; v_gene: TRBV11-2; CDR3aa: CASSLVGGYTF; CDR3nt: TGTGCCAGCAGCTTAGTCGGTGGCTACACCTTC
d_gene: -; abundance: -; j_gene: TRBJ1-1; v_gene: TRBV13; CDR3aa: CASSLGDRSTEAFF; CDR3nt: TGTGCCAGCAGCTTGGGCGACAGATCCACTGAAGCTTTCTTT
d_gene: TRBD1; abundance: -; j_gene: TRBJ1-1; v_gene: TRBV7-8; CDR3aa: CASSQGGTEAFF; CDR3nt: TGTGCCAGCAGCCAGGGGGGGACTGAAGCTTTCTTT
d_gene: -; abundance: -; j_gene: TRBJ1-1; v_gene: TRBV19; CDR3aa: CASTAGTLTTEAFF; CDR3nt: TGTGCCAGTACAGCCGGGACACTGACCACTGAAGCTTTCTTT
d_gene: TRBD2; abundance: -; j_gene: TRBJ2-2; v_gene: TRBV11-3; CDR3aa: CASSFFGAGGTGELFF; CDR3nt: TGTGCCAGCAGCTTTTTTGGAGCGGGGGGCACCGGGGAGCTGTTTTTT
d_gene: -; abundance: -; j_gene: TRBJ1-3; v_gene: TRBV9; CDR3aa: CASSVSPGSGNTIYF; CDR3nt: TGTGCCAGCAGCGTAAGTCCAGGCTCTGGAAACACCATATATTTT
d_gene: -; abundance: -; j_gene: TRBJ2-2; v_gene: TRBV28; CDR3aa: CASIQRVPGELFF; CDR3nt: TGTGCCAGCATTCAACGGGTTCCCGGGGAGCTGTTTTTT
d_gene: TRBD1; abundance: -; j_gene: TRBJ1-1; v_gene: TRBV5-5; CDR3aa: CASSLHGQGAGTEAFF; CDR3nt: TGTGCCAGCAGCTTGCACGGACAGGGGGCGGGCACTGAAGCTTTCTTT
d_gene: TRBD1; abundance: -; j_gene: TRBJ1-2; v_gene: TRBV6-2/TRBV6-3; CDR3aa: CASSSMDRAVNYGYTF; CDR3nt: TGTGCCAGCAGTTCCATGGACAGGGCGGTTAACTATGGCTACACCTTC
d_gene: TRBD1; abundance: -; j_gene: TRBJ1-5; v_gene: TRBV30; CDR3aa: CAWSVQHGSRQGAWSNQPQHF; CDR3nt: TGTGCCTGGAGTGTTCAACACGGATCGAGACAGGGGGCTTGGAGCAATCAGCCCCAGCATTTT
d_gene: TRBD2; abundance: -; j_gene: TRBJ2-1; v_gene: TRBV4-3; CDR3aa: CASSQGYGGADEQFF; CDR3nt: TGCGCCAGCAGCCAAGGTTACGGGGGGGCGGATGAGCAGTTCTTC
d_gene: TRBD1; abundance: -; j_gene: TRBJ2-7; v_gene: TRBV5-1; CDR3aa: CASSPTGAYEQYF; CDR3nt: TGCGCCAGCAGCCCCACAGGGGCCTACGAGCAGTACTTC
d_gene: -; abundance: -; j_gene: TRBJ1-1; v_gene: TRBV29-1; CDR3aa: CSVEGLQGGSEAFF; CDR3nt: TGCAGCGTTGAAGGTCTTCAGGGAGGATCTGAAGCTTTCTTT
d_gene: -; abundance: -; j_gene: TRBJ1-2; v_gene: TRBV7-2; CDR3aa: CASSLGTIRYGYTF; CDR3nt: TGTGCCAGCAGCTTAGGGACAATCCGTTATGGCTACACCTTC
d_gene: -; abundance: -; j_gene: TRBJ1-6; v_gene: TRBV18; CDR3aa: CASSPVGSSYNSPLHF; CDR3nt: TGTGCCAGCTCCCCAGTTGGGAGCTCCTATAATTCACCCCTCCACTTT
d_gene: -; abundance: -; j_gene: TRBJ2-7; v_gene: TRBV27; CDR3aa: CASSFLYEQYF; CDR3nt: TGTGCCAGCAGTTTTCTATACGAGCAGTACTTC
d_gene: TRBD1; abundance: -; j_gene: TRBJ1-2; v_gene: TRBV24-1; CDR3aa: CATSDPSNPGGGYTF; CDR3nt: TGTGCCACCAGTGACCCTTCCAACCCAGGGGGTGGCTACACCTTC
d_gene: -; abundance: -; j_gene: TRBJ2-1; v_gene: TRBV5-5; CDR3aa: CASSLGAQRTHPFF; CDR3nt: TGTGCCAGCAGCTTGGGGGCTCAGCGGACTCATCCGTTCTTC
d_gene: TRBD1; abundance: -; j_gene: TRBJ1-1; v_gene: TRBV30; CDR3aa: CAGNQGGAEAFF; CDR3nt: TGTGCCGGGAATCAGGGGGGAGCTGAAGCTTTCTTT
d_gene: -; abundance: -; j_gene: TRBJ2-7; v_gene: TRBV12-3/TRBV12-4; CDR3aa: CASTSDRFYEQYF; CDR3nt: TGTGCCAGCACCTCCGACAGGTTCTACGAGCAGTACTTC
d_gene: -; abundance: once; j_gene: TRBJ2-3; v_gene: TRBV5-4; CDR3aa: CASSSGLFGTDTQYF; CDR3nt: TGTGCCAGCAGCTCGGGACTCTTTGGCACAGATACGCAGTATTTT
d_gene: -; abundance: -; j_gene: TRBJ2-3; v_gene: TRBV4-1; CDR3aa: CASSQLGTQYF; CDR3nt: TGCGCCAGCAGCCAACTAGGTACGCAGTATTTT
d_gene: -; abundance: -; j_gene: TRBJ1-1; v_gene: TRBV24-1; CDR3aa: CATSDTTGGAFF; CDR3nt: TGTGCCACCAGTGATACGACCGGAGGAGCTTTCTTT
d_gene: TRBD1; abundance: -; j_gene: TRBJ1-2; v_gene: TRBV2; CDR3aa: CASNARQGGYGYTF; CDR3nt: TGTGCCAGCAACGCCCGACAGGGAGGCTATGGCTACACCTTC
d_gene: TRBD2; abundance: -; j_gene: TRBJ2-3; v_gene: TRBV30; CDR3aa: CAWSVPNSGTTDTQYF; CDR3nt: TGTGCCTGGAGTGTACCCAATAGCGGGACGACAGATACGCAGTATTTT
d_gene: -; abundance: -; j_gene: TRBJ1-2; v_gene: TRBV7-2; CDR3aa: CASSNIQGTNYGYTF; CDR3nt: TGTGCCAGCAGCAATATACAGGGAACTAACTATGGCTACACCTTC
d_gene: -; abundance: -; j_gene: TRBJ1-1; v_gene: TRBV23-1; CDR3aa: CASSQTYREGRRGEAFF; CDR3nt: TGCGCCAGCAGTCAAACTTACAGGGAGGGCAGAAGGGGTGAAGCTTTCTTT
d_gene: TRBD1; abundance: -; j_gene: TRBJ1-4; v_gene: TRBV5-8; CDR3aa: CASSLRGQGGEKLFF; CDR3nt: TGTGCCAGCAGCTTGCGGGGACAGGGTGGTGAAAAACTGTTTTTT
d_gene: -; abundance: -; j_gene: TRBJ1-4; v_gene: TRBV5-6; CDR3aa: CASSLWQGGEKLFF; CDR3nt: TGTGCCAGCAGCTTGTGGCAGGGAGGTGAAAAACTGTTTTTT
d_gene: -; abundance: -; j_gene: TRBJ1-1; v_gene: TRBV5-1; CDR3aa: CASSLDLRGGAFF; CDR3nt: TGCGCCAGCAGCTTGGATCTTAGGGGTGGAGCTTTCTTT
d_gene: TRBD2; abundance: few; j_gene: TRBJ2-2; v_gene: TRBV28; CDR3aa: CASRVAGGLYGELFF; CDR3nt: TGTGCCAGCAGGGTAGCGGGGGGATTGTACGGGGAGCTGTTTTTT
d_gene: TRBD1; abundance: -; j_gene: TRBJ2-7; v_gene: TRBV29-1; CDR3aa: CSAQGGRVGPYEQYF; CDR3nt: TGCAGCGCCCAAGGGGGCAGGGTAGGCCCCTACGAGCAGTACTTC
d_gene: -; abundance: once; j_gene: TRBJ2-1; v_gene: TRBV7-9; CDR3aa: CASRRSSYNEQFF; CDR3nt: TGTGCCAGCAGGAGGAGCTCCTACAATGAGCAGTTCTTC
d_gene: -; abundance: -; j_gene: TRBJ1-3; v_gene: TRBV10-1; CDR3aa: CASSESGGQGGPNTIYF; CDR3nt: TGCGCCAGCAGTGAGTCAGGGGGGCAGGGAGGGCCAAACACCATATATTTT
d_gene: -; abundance: -; j_gene: TRBJ1-4; v_gene: TRBV2; CDR3aa: CASSGPQGWWKEKLFF; CDR3nt: TGTGCCAGCAGTGGCCCTCAGGGGTGGTGGAAAGAAAAACTGTTTTTT
d_gene: -; abundance: -; j_gene: TRBJ2-1; v_gene: TRBV11-2; CDR3aa: CASSRGLKTVF; CDR3nt: TGTGCCAGCAGCCGGGGACTTAAAACGGTCTTC
d_gene: -; abundance: -; j_gene: TRBJ1-1; v_gene: TRBV5-1; CDR3aa: CASSLGPGKNTEAFF; CDR3nt: TGCGCCAGCAGCTTGGGACCGGGAAAGAACACTGAAGCTTTCTTT
d_gene: -; abundance: -; j_gene: TRBJ2-7; v_gene: TRBV7-3; CDR3aa: CASSGTTGSEQYF; CDR3nt: TGTGCCAGCAGCGGGACGACAGGTTCCGAGCAGTACTTC
d_gene: -; abundance: -; j_gene: TRBJ2-2; v_gene: TRBV27; CDR3aa: CASSFGAGLIGELFF; CDR3nt: TGTGCCAGCAGTTTTGGGGCAGGGTTAATCGGGGAGCTGTTTTTT
d_gene: TRBD2; abundance: -; j_gene: TRBJ2-1; v_gene: TRBV5-4; CDR3aa: CASSSAGGSGYEQFF; CDR3nt: TGTGCCAGCAGCTCAGCGGGGGGGTCGGGTTATGAGCAGTTCTTC
d_gene: -; abundance: -; j_gene: TRBJ2-1; v_gene: TRBV9; CDR3aa: CASSDNNEQFF; CDR3nt: TGTGCCAGCAGCGACAACAATGAGCAGTTCTTC
d_gene: TRBD2; abundance: -; j_gene: TRBJ2-1; v_gene: TRBV6-6; CDR3aa: CASSLLAGGTSSYNEQFF; CDR3nt: TGTGCCAGCAGTCTACTAGCGGGGGGAACTAGCTCCTACAATGAGCAGTTCTTC
d_gene: -; abundance: -; j_gene: TRBJ1-4; v_gene: TRBV14; CDR3aa: CASSPTGLSNEKLFF; CDR3nt: TGTGCCAGCAGCCCAACAGGCCTATCTAATGAAAAACTGTTTTTT
d_gene: -; abundance: -; j_gene: TRBJ2-6; v_gene: TRBV4-1; CDR3aa: CASSQEDISSGANVLTF; CDR3nt: TGCGCCAGCAGCCAAGAGGACATCAGCTCTGGGGCCAACGTCCTGACTTTC
d_gene: -; abundance: -; j_gene: TRBJ1-5; v_gene: TRBV19; CDR3aa: CASSKYPEPQHF; CDR3nt: TGTGCCAGTAGTAAGTACCCGGAGCCCCAGCATTTT
d_gene: -; abundance: few; j_gene: TRBJ1-1; v_gene: TRBV5-5; CDR3aa: CASSYSRRTVNTEAFF; CDR3nt: TGTGCCAGCAGCTACAGCCGGAGGACAGTGAACACTGAAGCTTTCTTT
d_gene: -; abundance: -; j_gene: TRBJ1-1; v_gene: TRBV5-1; CDR3aa: CASSFLNTGFNTEAFF; CDR3nt: TGCGCCAGCAGCTTCCTTAACACAGGATTTAACACTGAAGCTTTCTTT
d_gene: -; abundance: -; j_gene: TRBJ1-3; v_gene: TRBV5-1; CDR3aa: CASSLGGKAAGNTIYF; CDR3nt: TGCGCCAGCAGCCTAGGAGGGAAGGCGGCGGGAAACACCATATATTTT
d_gene: TRBD1; abundance: -; j_gene: TRBJ1-2; v_gene: TRBV2; CDR3aa: CASSERRTGVYYGYTF; CDR3nt: TGTGCCAGCAGTGAAAGGAGGACAGGGGTGTACTATGGCTACACCTTC
d_gene: -; abundance: -; j_gene: TRBJ1-1; v_gene: TRBV7-2; CDR3aa: CASSFNWVRGSPGAFF; CDR3nt: TGTGCCAGCAGCTTCAACTGGGTTCGGGGAAGCCCGGGGGCTTTCTTT
d_gene: -; abundance: -; j_gene: TRBJ2-2; v_gene: TRBV2; CDR3aa: CASRVRVRTGELFF; CDR3nt: TGTGCCAGCAGGGTCCGGGTTCGCACCGGGGAGCTGTTTTTT
d_gene: -; abundance: -; j_gene: TRBJ2-7; v_gene: TRBV7-8; CDR3aa: CASRLAAGLVPLEQYF; CDR3nt: TGTGCCAGCAGGCTCGCGGCGGGGCTTGTCCCCCTCGAGCAGTACTTC
d_gene: TRBD2; abundance: -; j_gene: TRBJ2-5; v_gene: TRBV5-1; CDR3aa: CASSYGLAGGPGETQYF; CDR3nt: TGCGCCAGCAGCTATGGACTCGCGGGGGGGCCGGGGGAGACCCAGTACTTC
d_gene: TRBD2; abundance: -; j_gene: TRBJ2-1; v_gene: TRBV10-2; CDR3aa: CASSGGGRGEQFF; CDR3nt: TGCGCCAGCAGTGGCGGGGGGCGAGGTGAGCAGTTCTTC
d_gene: -; abundance: -; j_gene: TRBJ2-5; v_gene: TRBV4-2; CDR3aa: CASSQDLVFTQYF; CDR3nt: TGTGCCAGCAGCCAAGATTTAGTCTTTACCCAGTACTTC
d_gene: -; abundance: -; j_gene: TRBJ1-1; v_gene: TRBV5-1; CDR3aa: CASSSLREDTEAFF; CDR3nt: TGCGCCAGCAGCTCCCTCAGGGAAGACACTGAAGCTTTCTTT
d_gene: TRBD1; abundance: -; j_gene: TRBJ1-6; v_gene: TRBV5-4; CDR3aa: CASSLDQDRGYSPLHF; CDR3nt: TGTGCCAGCAGCTTAGACCAGGACAGGGGATACTCACCCCTCCACTTT